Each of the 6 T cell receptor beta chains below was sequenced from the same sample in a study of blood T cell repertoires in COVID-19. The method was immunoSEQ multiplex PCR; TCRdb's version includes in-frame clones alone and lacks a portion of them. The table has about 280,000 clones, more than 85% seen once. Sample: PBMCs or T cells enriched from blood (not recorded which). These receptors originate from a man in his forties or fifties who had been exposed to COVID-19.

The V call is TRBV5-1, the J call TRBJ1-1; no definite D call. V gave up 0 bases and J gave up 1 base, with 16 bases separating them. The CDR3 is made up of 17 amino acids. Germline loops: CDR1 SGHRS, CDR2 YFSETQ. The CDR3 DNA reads TGCGCCAGCAGCTTGGCCGGGAGAATATACCCGAACACTGAAGCTTTCTTT. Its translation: CASSLAGRIYPNTEAFF.

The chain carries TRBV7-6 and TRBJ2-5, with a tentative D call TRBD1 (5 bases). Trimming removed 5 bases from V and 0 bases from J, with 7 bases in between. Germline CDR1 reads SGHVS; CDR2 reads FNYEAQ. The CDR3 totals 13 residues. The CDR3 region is CASSPDNQETQYF. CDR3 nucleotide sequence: TGTGCCAGCAGCCCGGACAACCAAGAGACCCAGTACTTC.

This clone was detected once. CDR3 amino acids: CASRGILAGGYTF. The DNA for the CDR3 is TGTGCCAGCAGAGGGATTTTAGCGGGAGGCTACACCTTC. This chain links TRBV6-5 with TRBJ1-2; D is unresolved. V was clipped by 6 bases and J by 8 bases, with 16 bases between them. The CDR3 totals 13 residues. Germline V gives CDR1 MNHEY, CDR2 SVGAGI.

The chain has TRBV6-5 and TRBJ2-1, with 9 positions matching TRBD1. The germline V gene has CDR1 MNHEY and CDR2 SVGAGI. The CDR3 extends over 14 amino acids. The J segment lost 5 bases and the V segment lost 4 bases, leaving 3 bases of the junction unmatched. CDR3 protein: CASSWDRDNNEQFF. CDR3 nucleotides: TGTGCCAGCAGTTGGGACAGGGACAACAATGAGCAGTTCTTC.

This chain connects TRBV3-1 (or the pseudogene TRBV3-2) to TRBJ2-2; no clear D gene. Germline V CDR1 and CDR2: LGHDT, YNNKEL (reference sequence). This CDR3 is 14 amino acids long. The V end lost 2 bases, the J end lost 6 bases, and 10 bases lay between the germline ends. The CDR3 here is CASSQMTSPGELFF. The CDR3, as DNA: TGTGCCAGCAGCCAAATGACTTCCCCCGGGGAGCTGTTTTTT.

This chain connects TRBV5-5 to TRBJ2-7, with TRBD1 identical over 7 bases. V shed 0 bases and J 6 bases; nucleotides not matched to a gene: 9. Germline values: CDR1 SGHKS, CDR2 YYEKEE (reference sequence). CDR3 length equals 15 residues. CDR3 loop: CASSLDATGFSEQYF. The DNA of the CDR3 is TGTGCCAGCAGCTTGGATGCGACAGGGTTTAGCGAGCAGTACTTC.